The present entry profiles one TCR beta chain with its context. This clonotype has a handful of counts. The antigen it recognizes is unknown. No clone much larger than this one lies a single base away; base qualities are absent. The library was built by means of 5' RACE. Sequencing was performed on an Illumina HiSeq 2000. Template switching introduced a universal primer binding site; the final cDNA contained a unique molecular identifier, enabling accurate counting of TCR cDNA molecules. Specific primers in the conserved constant-segment region were used to synthesize first-strand cDNA for the TCR alpha and beta chains. To control for contamination, each cDNA library was double barcoded with a SMART-Mk sample barcode plus Illumina barcodes. TruSeq adapter sequences, together with Illumina sample barcodes, were added in two successive PCR steps. The Illumina HiSeq platform was used with custom primers to sequence TCR alpha and beta cDNA libraries. The authors processed their data as follows. Unique molecular identifiers were extracted from raw reads with MiGEC, and CDR3 positions were determined with MiXCR. Recombination models were inferred per individual with the repgenHMM and IGoR tools using an EM algorithm. Shared clonotype analysis was performed with the tcR package in R, normalizing sharing by the product of cloneset sizes. To study raw recombination without the effects of thymic and clonal selection, out-of-frame nonproductive sequences were analyzed. TCRdb trimmed the raw reads at Q25, called clones with MiXCR and kept productive beta chains. Here each entry gathers all rows of one CDR3 protein and keeps the most common genes and DNA. TCRdb's processing, not the authors', yielded these V and J calls. Counted in this sample were approximately 680,000 distinct CDR3 sequences; 7.1% of them appeared once. Jointly, the top ten make up about 1.6% of the sample.

The sample originates from a study of identical twins (dated by TCRdb to 2016 to 2017). Study-level background: The study deep-sequenced TCR alpha and beta repertoires from monozygotic twins, unrelated adults of various ages and cord blood to test whether fetal clonotypes persist. Replicate twin experiments were performed at different times using different library preparation protocols to rule out contamination.

Findings and caveats that apply to the study as a whole: Out-of-frame TCR alpha sequences shared between twins showed an excess of low generation-probability sequences compared with coincidental sharing between unrelated individuals. The excess sharing between twins in beta out-of-frame sequences was weaker because fewer shared sequences reduced the signal-to-noise ratio. Because the same donors could not be followed over many years, the conclusions depended on cross-sectional statistical analysis. Fewer insertions were carried by abundant cord blood beta clonotypes; a weaker similar trend was observed in young adult naive repertoires, while no such trend was observed in memory repertoires. Invariant T cells such as MAIT and iNKT could partly confound zero-insertion analyses, although diverse VJ usage argued against such confounding for most clonotypes. In monozygotic twins, recombination models systematically underestimated out-of-frame TCR alpha sharing, but the models matched the sharing seen between unrelated individuals.

Only healthy Caucasian donors were included. Three pairs of female monozygotic twins, all aged about 18 to 29 years, were included in the twin cohort. Peripheral blood mononuclear cells were used as the source from which RNA for TCR libraries was isolated. CDR1 and CDR2 are read off the germline V gene as ENHRY and SYGVKD. The CDR3 starts with the cysteine, ends with the phenylalanine, and has 14 residues. Just CDR3 DNA is preserved here, 42 bases in frame from base 1. Trimming costs V 9 bases and J 4 bases, and their ends lie 15 bases apart. This sample was also put to use in a study of yellow fever vaccine responses in identical twins. The second paper states: According to the authors, in identical twins the way T cells responded to vaccination appeared partly convergent and partly personalized. Focusing on identical twins, the study followed the T cell clones that responded to the vaccine, and did so with precision.

This sequence was found in a woman between 18 and 29 years old in good health. Recombination connected TRBV10-3 to TRBJ2-2, with TRBD1 tentatively as D gene (6 bases match). The sequencing input was PBMCs. The nucleotide sequence reads TGTGCCATTCCGGCGACAGGTTTCACCGGGGAGCTGTTTTTT. This is translated as CAIPATGFTGELFF.